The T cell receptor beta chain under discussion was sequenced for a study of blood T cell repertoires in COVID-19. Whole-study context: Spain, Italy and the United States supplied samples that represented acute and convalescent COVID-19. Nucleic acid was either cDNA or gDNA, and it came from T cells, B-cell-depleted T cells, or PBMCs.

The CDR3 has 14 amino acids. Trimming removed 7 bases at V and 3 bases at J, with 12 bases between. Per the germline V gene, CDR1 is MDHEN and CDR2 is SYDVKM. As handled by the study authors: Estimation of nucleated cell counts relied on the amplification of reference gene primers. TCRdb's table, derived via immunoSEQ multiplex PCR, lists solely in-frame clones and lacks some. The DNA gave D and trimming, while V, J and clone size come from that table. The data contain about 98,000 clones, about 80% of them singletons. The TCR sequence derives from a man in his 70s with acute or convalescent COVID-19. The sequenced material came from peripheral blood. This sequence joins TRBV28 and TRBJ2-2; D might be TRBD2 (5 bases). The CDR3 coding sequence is TGTGCCAGCACCCCTAGCCTTTACACCGGGGAGCTGTTTTTT. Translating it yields CASTPSLYTGELFF. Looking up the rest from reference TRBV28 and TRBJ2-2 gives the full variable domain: DVKVTQSSRYLVKRTGEKVFLECVQDMDHENMFWYRQDPGLGLRLIYFSYDVKMKEKGDIPEGYSVSREKKERFSLILESASTNQTSMYLCASTPSLYTGELFFGEGSRLTVL.